This T cell receptor beta chain was profiled in a study of human T cells and chemical hapten exposure. The time point here: pre-sensitization, week 0. Treatment: therapeutic diphenylcyclopropenone sensitization with weekly scalp DPC. As the library was built, unique molecular identifiers were attached to individual cDNA molecules. TCRdb recomputed calls from the RACE reads with MiXCR, one row per CDR3 protein. The sample contains some 360,000 distinct CDR3 sequences, more than 4.5% of which appear only once. This clonotype was seen repeatedly, ten times or more. Source: whole blood, taken in connection with sensitization to the hapten diphenylcyclopropenone (DPC). The sequence derives from a woman in her fifties or sixties with alopecia areata. Some clones in this sample may be carry-over from other donors' samples.

The CDR3 region is CASTQAGWTDTQYF. CDR3 DNA: TGTGCCAGCACACAAGCGGGGTGGACAGATACGCAGTATTTT. This chain connects TRBV2 to TRBJ2-3; TRBD2 matches at 7 bases. This CDR3 region has 14 residues. Germline lookup yields CDR1 SNHLY and CDR2 FYNNEI. V was pared by 7 bases and J by 3 bases, with 7 bases of the junction left unmatched.